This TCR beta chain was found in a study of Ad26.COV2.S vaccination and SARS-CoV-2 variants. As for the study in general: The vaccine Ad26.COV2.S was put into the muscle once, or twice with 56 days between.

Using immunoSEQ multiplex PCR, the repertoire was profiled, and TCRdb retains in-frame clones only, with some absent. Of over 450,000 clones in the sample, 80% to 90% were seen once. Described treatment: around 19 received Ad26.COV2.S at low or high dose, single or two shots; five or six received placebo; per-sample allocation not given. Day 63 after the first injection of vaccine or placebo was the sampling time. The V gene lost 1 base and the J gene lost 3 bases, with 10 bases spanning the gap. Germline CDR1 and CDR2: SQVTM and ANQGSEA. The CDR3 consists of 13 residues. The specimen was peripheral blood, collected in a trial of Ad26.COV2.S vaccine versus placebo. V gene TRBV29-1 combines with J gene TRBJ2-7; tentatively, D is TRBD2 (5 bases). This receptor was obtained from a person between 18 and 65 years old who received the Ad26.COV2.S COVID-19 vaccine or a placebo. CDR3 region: CSVEGADLYEQYF. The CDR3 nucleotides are TGCAGCGTTGAAGGAGCGGACCTCTACGAGCAGTACTTC.